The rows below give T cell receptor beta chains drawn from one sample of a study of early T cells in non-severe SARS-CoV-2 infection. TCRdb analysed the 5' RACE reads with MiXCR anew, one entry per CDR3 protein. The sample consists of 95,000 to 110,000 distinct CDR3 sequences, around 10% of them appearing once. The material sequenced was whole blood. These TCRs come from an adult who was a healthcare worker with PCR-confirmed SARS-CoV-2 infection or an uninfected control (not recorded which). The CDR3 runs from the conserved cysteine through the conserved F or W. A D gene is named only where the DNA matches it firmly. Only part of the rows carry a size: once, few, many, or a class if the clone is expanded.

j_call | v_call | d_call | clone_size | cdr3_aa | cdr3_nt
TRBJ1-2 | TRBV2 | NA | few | CASSEAAVYGYTF | TGTGCCAGCAGTGAAGCGGCAGTTTATGGCTACACCTTC
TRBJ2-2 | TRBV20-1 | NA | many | CSARVGNTGELFF | TGCAGTGCTAGAGTAGGGAACACCGGGGAGCTGTTTTTT
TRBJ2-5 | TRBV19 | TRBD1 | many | CASSVGGQGASTQYF | TGTGCCAGTAGTGTCGGGGGACAGGGAGCTTCGACCCAGTACTTC
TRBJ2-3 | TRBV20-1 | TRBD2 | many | CSAGSSGGPRAQYF | TGCAGTGCCGGGTCTAGCGGGGGCCCCCGTGCGCAGTATTTT
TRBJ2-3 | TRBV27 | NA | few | CASSLRGRASTDTQYF | TGTGCCAGCAGTTTACGGGGACGGGCTAGCACAGATACGCAGTATTTT
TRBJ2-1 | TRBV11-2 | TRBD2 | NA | CASSYLRLAGGHEQFF | TGTGCCAGCAGCTACCTTCGACTAGCGGGAGGGCATGAGCAGTTCTTC
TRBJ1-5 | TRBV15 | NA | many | CATSIGWFGQPQHF | TGTGCCACCAGCATTGGGTGGTTCGGTCAGCCCCAGCATTTT
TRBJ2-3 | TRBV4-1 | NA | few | CASSQVFRTQYF | TGCGCCAGCAGCCAAGTGTTTCGTACGCAGTATTTT
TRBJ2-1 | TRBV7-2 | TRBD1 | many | CASSLYASTGDNEQFF | TGTGCCAGCAGCTTATACGCCTCGACAGGGGACAATGAGCAGTTCTTC
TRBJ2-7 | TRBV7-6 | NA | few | CASSLIGGGYEQYF | TGTGCCAGCAGCTTGATAGGGGGAGGCTACGAGCAGTACTTC
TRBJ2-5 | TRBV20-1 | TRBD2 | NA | CSAISSGKETQYF | TGCAGTGCTATTTCTAGCGGGAAAGAGACCCAGTACTTC
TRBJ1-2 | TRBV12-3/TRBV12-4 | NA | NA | CASRQQSMGGYTF | TGTGCCAGCAGACAACAGTCTATGGGAGGCTACACCTTC
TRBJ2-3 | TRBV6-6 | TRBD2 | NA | CASSYSTGGDTQYF | TGTGCCAGCAGTTACTCGACGGGGGGGGATACGCAGTATTTT
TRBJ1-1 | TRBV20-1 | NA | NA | CSPHSNTEAFF | TGCAGTCCCCACAGCAACACTGAAGCTTTCTTT
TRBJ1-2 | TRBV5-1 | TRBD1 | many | CASSLGPGQFYGYTF | TGCGCCAGCAGCTTGGGGCCGGGACAGTTCTATGGCTACACCTTC
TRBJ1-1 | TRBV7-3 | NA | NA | CASSATANTEAFF | TGTGCCAGCAGCGCCACAGCAAACACTGAAGCTTTCTTT
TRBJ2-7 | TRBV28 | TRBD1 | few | CASSLGSGQGTYEQYF | TGTGCCAGCAGTTTAGGTTCGGGACAGGGTACCTACGAGCAGTACTTC
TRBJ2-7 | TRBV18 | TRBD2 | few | CASSPGARGTYEQYF | TGTGCCAGCTCACCAGGGGCGCGGGGGACCTACGAGCAGTACTTC
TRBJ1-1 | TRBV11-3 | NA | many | CASSLGEGTEAFF | TGTGCCAGCAGCTTAGGGGAGGGGACTGAAGCTTTCTTT
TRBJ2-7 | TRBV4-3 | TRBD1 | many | CASSLEAGTAYEQYF | TGCGCCAGCAGCCTAGAGGCCGGGACAGCCTACGAGCAGTACTTC